Each of the 3 T cell receptor beta chains below was sequenced from the same sample in a study of blood T cell repertoires in COVID-19. The protocol was immunoSEQ multiplex PCR, while the TCRdb copy is restricted to in-frame clones and leaves out a portion. The data show 280,000 or so clones, 90% seen once. The sequenced sample consisted of PBMCs or T cells enriched from blood (not recorded which). The receptors were sampled from a young woman with acute COVID-19.

The table lists this clone with a few counts. This chain uses TRBV5-4 with TRBJ1-2; TRBD1 matches at 9 bases. This CDR3 has 14 residues. V lost 4 bases to trimming and J lost 7 bases; unmatched junction nucleotides: 8. In germline, CDR1 is SGHNT, CDR2 YYREEE (reference sequence). CDR3 coding DNA: TGTGCCAGCAGCACCCTCCGACAGGGGGGTGGCTACACCTTC. Amino acid sequence: CASSTLRQGGGYTF. Combining the CDR3 with reference TRBV5-4 and TRBJ1-2 gives the whole variable domain ETGVTQSPTHLIKTRGQQVTLRCSSQSGHNTVSWYQQALGQGPQFIFQYYREEENGRGNFPPRFSGLQFPNYSSELNVNALELDDSALYLCASSTLRQGGGYTFGSGTRLTVV.

This clone was counted a single time. The chain couples TRBV6-5 to TRBJ1-5, with a tentative D call TRBD1 (6 bases). Per germline, CDR1 MNHEY and CDR2 SVGAGI. The CDR3 covers 14 residues. Trimming stripped 6 bases from V and 6 bases from J, with 15 bases between. This CDR3 is CASRQRGARQPQHF. The CDR3 DNA sequence: TGTGCCAGCAGGCAGCGGGGGGCGCGTCAGCCCCAGCATTTT.

This rearrangement joins TRBV6-2 or TRBV6-3 to TRBJ2-5, with TRBD2 matching 7 bases. This CDR3 contains 15 residues. Germline trimming cut 6 bases from V and 2 bases from J; bases unmatched to any gene: 9. Per the germline V gene, CDR1 is MNHEY and CDR2 is SVGEGT. The CDR3, as DNA: TGTGCCAGCAGCCAGCGACTGGGGGGGCAAGAGACCCAGTACTTC. Its translation: CASSQRLGGQETQYF.